This TCR beta chain was identified during a study of human T cells and chemical hapten exposure. Study at large: Recorded diagnoses among the mostly female patients were alopecia areata, totalis or universalis. Study-wide findings and caveats: Significantly more large CDR3 similarity clusters arose among expanded TCRs than among controls.

Time point indicated: patch test 1, 2 weeks after DPC sensitization. Treatment indicated: therapeutic diphenylcyclopropenone sensitization with weekly scalp DPC. At patch-test visits, sampling came before the patch test. This clonotype was detected many times. Its antigen is unidentified. Unique molecular identifiers were linked by the library to individual cDNA molecules. Each CDR3 protein gets one entry after TCRdb re-called the RACE reads with MiXCR. The table includes 300,000 to 450,000 distinct CDR3 sequences, around 5% detected once. Sequenced here: whole blood, sampled in connection with sensitization to the hapten diphenylcyclopropenone (DPC). The sequence was collected from a woman between 45 and 65 years old with alopecia areata. Some clones in this sample may be carry-over from other donors' samples.

CDR3 sequence reads: CASRQGGSGPQHF. For the CDR3, the DNA is TGTGCCAGCAGGCAGGGCGGCTCAGGGCCCCAGCATTTT. The V and J genes are TRBV6-5 and TRBJ1-5; TRBD1 might be the D (5 bases). Looked up from germline, CDR1 is MNHEY and CDR2 is SVGAGI. V was clipped by 6 bases and J by 9 bases, with 15 bases between them. The CDR3 is 13 amino acids.